The present entry profiles one TCR beta chain with its context. Its antigen is currently unknown. The data stem from a study of T-cell memory formation after mild COVID-19. Turning to the study itself: The two donors had largely donor-specific TCR clusters.

From 5'RACE with constant-segment primers came TCR alpha and TCR beta cDNA libraries that carried sample barcodes and UMIs. TCRdb independently ran MiXCR on the 5' RACE reads; one entry per CDR3 protein. The table has 350,000 or so distinct CDR3 sequences, 20% to 25% seen once. Findings of the study overall: Prior to infection, memory already included some responding clones, suggesting cross-reactive memory joined. The study found contracting CD4+ clones mainly in CM and EM and contracting CD8+ clones in EMRA.

The source of this sequence is a man between 18 and 35 years old who had mild COVID-19 (a few samples of this study predate the infection). Cell type and time point are not known. Specimen: PBMCs or a T cell subset sorted from them (not recorded which).

Written as DNA, the CDR3 is TGTGCCAGCAGCTTCGGACAGCAGGACGCAGATACGCAGTATTTT. Its translation is CASSFGQQDADTQYF. The chain has TRBV5-5 and TRBJ2-3; possible D gene TRBD1, 6 bases. Between the trimmed V and J ends, which lost 2 bases and 4 bases, there was a span of 14 bases. The CDR3 loop spans 15 amino acids. Germline CDR1 is SGHKS and CDR2 is YYEKEE (reference sequence).